This passage covers 25 T cell receptor beta chains from one sample sequenced in a study of shared clonotypes between healthy human individuals. Assay: immunoSEQ multiplex PCR; the TCRdb copy retains only in-frame clones and omits some. Of about 2.4 million clones listed, over 85% were seen once; the top ten hold around 0.14%. The sequencing sample was made of naive CD4+ T cells sorted from blood. Indicated subset: CD45RA+ positively selected. These TCRs come from a man between 18 and 29 years old in good health.

J is TRBJ2-7 and V is TRBV6-1; D might be TRBD1 (5 bases). The germline V and J ends were trimmed by 11 bases and 0 bases, with 11 bases remaining between them. The length of the CDR3 is 12 residues. The V gene's germline CDR1 is MNHNS and CDR2 SASEGT. Here the CDR3 DNA reads TGTGCCGGGGCGTGGGGCTCCTACGAGCAGTACTTC. Protein: CAGAWGSYEQYF.

The table lists this clone with a count of one. V usage is TRBV4-3 and J usage is TRBJ2-3; TRBD2 might be the D (5 bases). This CDR3 region has 17 residues. V lost 1 base, J lost 1 base, and 15 bases lay in between. Germline CDR1 LGHNA, CDR2 YSLEER. CDR3 sequence (DNA): TGCGCCAGCAGCCAAGGGATGACCGGAGGCCGCACAGATACGCAGTATTTT. Translation gives CASSQGMTGGRTDTQYF.

The chain combines TRBV6-6 with TRBJ1-3; D is undetermined. The CDR3 length is 12 residues. Germline CDR1 reads MNHNY; CDR2 reads SVGAGI (reference sequence). V shed 7 bases and J shed 4 bases, with 8 bases lying between them. The CDR3 loop is CASTQPGNTIYF. The CDR3 coding sequence is TGTGCCAGCACCCAGCCGGGAAACACCATATATTTT.

The chain recombines TRBV5-1 with TRBJ2-7; D is undetermined. The CDR3 extends over 13 amino acids. Trimming took 0 bases from V and 7 from J, leaving 11 bases between them. Per the germline V gene, CDR1 is SGHRS and CDR2 is YFSETQ. CDR3 amino acids: CASSLDVVGEQYF. CDR3 nucleotides: TGCGCCAGCAGCTTGGACGTTGTTGGGGAGCAGTACTTC.

This clone was seen only once. The CDR3 loop is CASSRDRGMNEQYF. CDR3 DNA sequence: TGTGCCAGCAGCCGGGACAGGGGAATGAACGAGCAGTACTTC. The V and J genes are TRBV5-4 and TRBJ2-7, with 10 nucleotides matching TRBD1. Germline lookup yields CDR1 SGHNT and CDR2 YYREEE (reference sequence). The CDR3 consists of 14 residues. V trimming: 4 bases; J trimming: 5 bases; junction bases outside the gene matches: 6.

The table lists this clone with a count of one. The rearrangement uses TRBV5-1 and TRBJ2-7; D is undetermined. V was trimmed by 4 bases and J by 2 bases, leaving 13 bases between them. From germline, CDR1 is SGHRS and CDR2 YFSETQ. The CDR3 spans 14 residues. DNA of the CDR3: TGCGCCAGCAGCGACCAGCACCCTACCTACGAGCAGTACTTC. Residues: CASSDQHPTYEQYF.

The V and J genes are TRBV28 and TRBJ1-5; D remains unclear. Trimming took off 7 bases at V and 10 bases at J, with 14 bases between the two ends. The CDR3 sequence is 12 residues long. The germline V gene has CDR1 MDHEN and CDR2 SYDVKM. The CDR3 protein is CASKVGPSPQHF. The CDR3 nucleotides are TGTGCCAGCAAAGTTGGACCCTCTCCCCAGCATTTT.

This sequence joins TRBV28 and TRBJ2-1; D is unresolved. The V gene lost 1 base and the J gene lost 1 base, with 8 bases spanning the gap. The CDR3 is made up of 15 amino acids. Germline loops: CDR1 MDHEN, CDR2 SYDVKM. The CDR3 loop is CASSLLARSYNEQFF. DNA for the CDR3: TGTGCCAGCAGTTTATTAGCCCGGTCCTACAATGAGCAGTTCTTC.

J is TRBJ1-5 and V is TRBV30, with 7 bases fitting TRBD1. Germline values: CDR1 GTSNPN, CDR2 SVGIG (reference sequence). The CDR3 length is 15 residues. The trim removed 3 bases at V and 4 bases at J, leaving 9 bases unmatched. CDR3: CAWSAGGEANQPQHF. The CDR3 DNA is TGTGCCTGGAGCGCAGGGGGGGAGGCAAATCAGCCCCAGCATTTT. Based on the CDR3 plus reference TRBV30 and TRBJ1-5, the full variable domain is SQTIHQWPATLVQPVGSPLSLECTVEGTSNPNLYWYRQAAGRGLQLLFYSVGIGQISSEVPQNLSASRPQDRQFILSSKKLLLSDSGFYLCAWSAGGEANQPQHFGDGTRLSIL.

J is TRBJ1-6 and V is TRBV27, with TRBD1 identical over 9 bases. The CDR3 contains 17 residues. J gave up 7 bases and V 0 bases, and 7 bases lay outside the gene matches. Germline CDR1 reads MNHEY; CDR2 reads SMNVEV (reference sequence). The CDR3 sequence: CASSLSDRGIGNSPLHF. The CDR3 DNA follows: TGTGCCAGCAGTTTATCTGACAGGGGGATAGGAAATTCACCCCTCCACTTT.

Concerning this clone: At the DNA level, this CDR3 is encoded by other sequences in the same sample as well. The chain uses TRBV6-5 and TRBJ1-3; possible D gene TRBD1, 6 bases. CDR1 is MNHEY and CDR2 is SVGAGI in the germline V gene. The CDR3 is 13 residues long. The V and J ends lost 6 bases and 1 base respectively, with 7 bases between them. The CDR3 sequence is CASRQGSGNTIYF. In nucleotides, the CDR3 is TGTGCCAGCAGACAGGGTTCTGGAAACACCATATATTTT.

This clone was detected only once. The gene calls are TRBV28 and TRBJ1-3; unclear D gene. Trimming pared 1 base from V and 0 bases from J, leaving 7 bases between. The germline V gene has CDR1 MDHEN and CDR2 SYDVKM. This CDR3 spans 15 amino acids. The CDR3 here is CASSLSGSSGNTIYF. The CDR3 DNA is TGTGCCAGCAGTTTATCCGGAAGCTCTGGAAACACCATATATTTT. Full variable domain (remainder filled in from reference TRBV28 and TRBJ1-3): DVKVTQSSRYLVKRTGEKVFLECVQDMDHENMFWYRQDPGLGLRLIYFSYDVKMKEKGDIPEGYSVSREKKERFSLILESASTNQTSMYLCASSLSGSSGNTIYFGEGSWLTVV.

This chain connects TRBV2 to TRBJ2-1; D perhaps matches TRBD2 (6 bases). The CDR3 covers 15 residues. Germline V gives CDR1 SNHLY, CDR2 FYNNEI. The V end was cut by 1 base, the J end by 7 bases, with 14 bases between. CDR3 amino acids: CASSEEAGLGNEQFF. In DNA form, the CDR3 reads TGTGCCAGCAGTGAAGAGGCGGGACTGGGGAATGAGCAGTTCTTC. Based on the CDR3 plus reference TRBV2 and TRBJ2-1, the full variable domain is EPEVTQTPSHQVTQMGQEVILRCVPISNHLYFYWYRQILGQKVEFLVSFYNNEISEKSEIFDDQFSVERPDGSNFTLKIRSTKLEDSAMYFCASSEEAGLGNEQFFGPGTRLTVL.

CDR3 sequence reads: CASSNSGGGEKLFF. The CDR3 DNA is TGTGCCAGCAGTAATTCAGGGGGAGGGGAAAAACTGTTTTTT. The chain combines TRBV7-9 with TRBJ1-4, with TRBD1 matching 7 bases. Germline CDR1 is SEHNR and CDR2 is FQNEAQ (reference sequence). With 6 bases clipped from V and 8 bases from J, the junction kept 9 bases outside the gene matches. CDR3 length: 14 residues.

The gene calls are TRBV10-3 and TRBJ2-7; possibly TRBD1 or TRBD2 for D (7 bases each). CDR3 length: 17 residues. Germline CDR1 ENHRY, CDR2 SYGVKD. Deletions cut 3 bases from V and 5 bases from J, with 23 bases between. As DNA, the CDR3 is TGTGCCATCAGTGACCCCCGGGGGGACAGTGCCCTAAACGAGCAGTACTTC. It specifies CAISDPRGDSALNEQYF.

The gene calls are TRBV7-9 and TRBJ1-1, with D possibly matching TRBD1 (6 bases). The CDR3 contains 16 residues. Looked up from germline, CDR1 is SEHNR and CDR2 is FQNEAQ (reference sequence). The V end was cut by 3 bases, the J end by 5 bases, with 19 bases between. CDR3 nucleotide sequence: TGTGCCAGCAGCTTGATAGGCTTGATCCAGGGGACTGAAGCTTTCTTT. Translating gives CASSLIGLIQGTEAFF.

The V and J genes are TRBV10-1 and TRBJ1-4, with 10 nucleotides matching TRBD1. The CDR3 runs 15 residues. V lost 4 bases, J lost 10 bases, and 9 bases stayed unmatched. Germline CDR1 and CDR2: WNHNN and SYGVQD (reference sequence). The CDR3 region has the DNA TGCGCCAGCAGTGCTTCGGGACAGGGGTCGGGAAAACTGTTTTTT. As protein: CASSASGQGSGKLFF.

The genes are TRBV19 and TRBJ1-6, with D perhaps matching TRBD1 (6 bases). V gave up 2 bases and J gave up 6 bases, with 8 bases separating them. The CDR3 consists of 14 residues. CDR1 and CDR2 (germline): LNHDA, SQIVND (reference sequence). The CDR3 DNA reads TGTGCCAGTAGTATATCAGGGGTTAATTCACCCCTCCACTTT. Protein sequence: CASSISGVNSPLHF.

The chain has TRBV6-1 and TRBJ2-5, with 9 bases lining up with TRBD2. The trim removed 7 bases at V and 4 bases at J, leaving 10 bases unmatched. CDR1 is MNHNS, CDR2 SASEGT, per germline. The CDR3 length is 15 residues. The CDR3 sequence: CASTPFGSGGETQYF. CDR3 bases: TGTGCCAGCACCCCTTTTGGTAGCGGGGGAGAGACCCAGTACTTC.

The chain uses TRBV7-2 and TRBJ2-7; D possibly corresponds to TRBD2 (6 bases). The CDR3 extends over 14 amino acids. Trimming left V 1 base short and J 3 bases short, with 10 bases between. CDR1 and CDR2 (germline): SGHTA, FQGNSA. Written as DNA, the CDR3 is TGTGCCAGCAGCTTAGTTCCGGGGGACTACGAGCAGTACTTC. It specifies CASSLVPGDYEQYF. Filled out from reference TRBV7-2 and TRBJ2-7, the complete variable domain reads GAGVSQSPSNKVTEKGKDVELRCDPISGHTALYWYRQSLGQGLEFLIYFQGNSAPDKSGLPSDRFSAERTGGSVSTLTIQRTQQEDSAVYLCASSLVPGDYEQYFGPGTRLTVT.

The chain is built from TRBV30 and TRBJ2-3; tentative D call: TRBD1 (5 bases). The germline V and J ends were trimmed by 0 bases and 2 bases, with 15 bases remaining between them. Germline lookup yields CDR1 GTSNPN and CDR2 SVGIG (reference sequence). CDR3 size: 16 residues. This CDR3 reads CAWSVSGALTTDTQYF. The DNA for the CDR3 is TGTGCCTGGAGTGTTTCTGGGGCGCTCACCACAGATACGCAGTATTTT.

The chain joins TRBV27 to TRBJ2-2, with a weak D call TRBD2 (6 bases). V was clipped by 7 bases and J by 0 bases, with 12 bases between them. The CDR3 totals 15 residues. Germline CDR1 reads MNHEY; CDR2 reads SMNVEV (reference sequence). The CDR3 DNA sequence: TGTGCCAGCAAGATACTAGCCTCGAACACCGGGGAGCTGTTTTTT. It yields the protein CASKILASNTGELFF.

A note on this clone: Other DNA sequences in this specimen translate into the identical CDR3. V and J are TRBV7-2 and TRBJ2-1; 10 bases map to TRBD2. V lost 3 bases to trimming and J lost 6 bases; unmatched junction nucleotides: 2. The germline V gene encodes CDR1 SGHTA and CDR2 FQGNSA. The CDR3 has 14 amino acids. The CDR3 loop is CASSFGLAVNEQFF. The CDR3 DNA is TGTGCCAGCAGCTTCGGACTAGCGGTCAATGAGCAGTTCTTC.

V usage is TRBV5-6 and J usage is TRBJ2-7, with 11 nucleotides matching TRBD1. Per the germline V gene, CDR1 is SGHDT and CDR2 is YYEEEE. The V and J ends lost 8 bases and 1 base, in that order; junction bases with no gene match: 2. The CDR3 has 13 residues. The CDR3 DNA reads as TGTGCCAGTTGGGACAGGGGGTCCTACGAGCAGTACTTC. Residues: CASWDRGSYEQYF.

This clone was seen a handful of times. This sample includes further DNA sequences coding for the same CDR3. CDR3 DNA: TGCGCCAGCAGCTTGGCCGCAGGGAACACCGGGGAGCTGTTTTTT. It translates to CASSLAAGNTGELFF. The V gene is TRBV5-1, the J gene TRBJ2-2; D gene unclear. The V and J ends lost 0 bases and 1 base respectively, with 7 bases between them. The CDR3 has 15 residues. Per germline, CDR1 SGHRS and CDR2 YFSETQ. Combining the CDR3 with reference TRBV5-1 and TRBJ2-2 gives the whole variable domain KAGVTQTPRYLIKTRGQQVTLSCSPISGHRSVSWYQQTPGQGLQFLFEYFSETQRNKGNFPGRFSGRQFSNSRSEMNVSTLELGDSALYLCASSLAAGNTGELFFGEGSRLTVL.